This entry is about one T cell receptor beta chain. Its specificity is not known. This sample stems from a study of naive and memory T cell subsets. The study, taken as a whole, reports: Possibly reflecting memory cells re-expressing CD45RA, a few larger clonotypes occurred in naive repertoires, especially CD8. Over 85% of naive TCR sequences appeared only once, unlike memory subsets.

Per the germline V gene, CDR1 is SQVTM and CDR2 is ANQGSEA. Trimming removed 3 bases from V and 4 bases from J, with 9 bases in between. This CDR3 has 12 amino acids. CMV status came from CD4+ IFNgamma after overnight CMV lysate stimulation. Four subsets defined by CD45RA and CD27 were sorted after CD3, CD4, CD8 and live/dead staining. An equimolar mix of two oligonucleotides served as the beta constant-region primer for TRBC1 and TRBC2. Ligated cDNA was amplified by four rounds of PCR with nested alpha and beta constant-region primers and SP2. One entry per CDR3 protein, called by TCRdb with MiXCR from the UMI-ligation and nested PCR reads. The repertoire includes 150,000 or so distinct CDR3 sequences, about 20% of them detected once, and 0.1% to 0.11% sits in the top ten.

The sequencing input was naive CD4+ T cells from blood. This TCR came from a human donor in good health. This chain links TRBV29-1 with TRBJ1-2, with D uncertain. The CDR3 here is CSVDRGGYGYTF. The DNA of the CDR3 is TGCAGCGTTGATCGAGGCGGCTATGGCTACACCTTC.